The T cell receptor beta chain under discussion was sequenced for a study of OX40 agonist ivuxolimab in advanced cancers. Study-level background: Every 2 weeks, ivuxolimab was infused into the patients intravenously at between 0.01 and 10 mg/kg. Three partial responders included one hepatocellular carcinoma patient and two cutaneous melanoma patients. Patients enrolled in dose escalation were diagnosed with hepatocellular carcinoma, melanoma, renal cell or head and neck cancer.

Only in-frame clones appear in the TCRdb table, and some are missing; sequencing was by immunoSEQ multiplex PCR. The table lists about 84,000 clones, more than 75% of them singletons, with around 2.7% in the top ten. The study's findings and limits: Some of the lowest clonal expansion was seen in partial responders at 0.1-3.0 mg/kg.

CDR1 is MDHEN and CDR2 is SYDVKM in the germline V gene. The CDR3 runs to 15 residues. Trimming removed 3 bases from V and 4 bases from J; junction bases left unmatched: 6. This clone has more than one count but fewer than ten. Antigen: not known. This clonotype was sampled from an adult with an advanced solid tumor such as melanoma, head and neck, liver or kidney cancer. The sample here was CD4+ or CD8+ T cells sorted from blood, taken in a trial of the OX40 agonist ivuxolimab. The J gene is TRBJ1-2, the V gene TRBV28; TRBD1 aligns across 9 bases. In DNA, the CDR3 is TGTGCCAGCAGTTTCAGGGACAGGGTATTCTATGGCTACACCTTC. This codes for CASSFRDRVFYGYTF.